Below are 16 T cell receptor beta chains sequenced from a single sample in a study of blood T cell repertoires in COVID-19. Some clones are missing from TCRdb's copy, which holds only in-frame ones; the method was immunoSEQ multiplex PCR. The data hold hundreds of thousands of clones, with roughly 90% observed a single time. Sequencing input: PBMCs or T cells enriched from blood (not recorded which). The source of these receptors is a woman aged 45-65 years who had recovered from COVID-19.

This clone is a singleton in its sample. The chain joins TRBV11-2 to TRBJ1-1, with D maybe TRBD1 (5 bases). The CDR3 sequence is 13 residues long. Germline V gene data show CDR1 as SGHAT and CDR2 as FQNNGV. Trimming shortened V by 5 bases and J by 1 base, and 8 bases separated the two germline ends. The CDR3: CASSRQPNTEAFF. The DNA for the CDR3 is TGTGCCAGCAGCCGACAGCCGAACACTGAAGCTTTCTTT.

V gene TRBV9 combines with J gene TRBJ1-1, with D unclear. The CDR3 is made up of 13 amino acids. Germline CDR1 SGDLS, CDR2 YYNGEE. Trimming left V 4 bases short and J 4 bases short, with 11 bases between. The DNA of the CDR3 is TGTGCCAGCAGCCCCTCAGGTTTCACTGAAGCTTTCTTT. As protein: CASSPSGFTEAFF.

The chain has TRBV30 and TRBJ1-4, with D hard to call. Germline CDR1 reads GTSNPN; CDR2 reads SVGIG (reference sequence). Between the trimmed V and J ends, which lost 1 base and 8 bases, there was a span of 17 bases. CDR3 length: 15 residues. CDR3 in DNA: TGTGCCTGGAGTGCTTCGGACTCCCAGAGGGAAAAACTGTTTTTT. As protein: CAWSASDSQREKLFF.

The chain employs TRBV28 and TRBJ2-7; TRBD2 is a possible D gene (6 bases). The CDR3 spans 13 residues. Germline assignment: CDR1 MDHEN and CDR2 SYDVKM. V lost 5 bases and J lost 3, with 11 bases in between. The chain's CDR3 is CASSPGTFYEQYF. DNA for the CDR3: TGTGCCAGCAGTCCTGGGACTTTCTACGAGCAGTACTTC.

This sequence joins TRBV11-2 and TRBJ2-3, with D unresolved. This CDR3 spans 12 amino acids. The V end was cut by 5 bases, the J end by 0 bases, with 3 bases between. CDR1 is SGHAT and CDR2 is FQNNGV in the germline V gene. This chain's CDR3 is CASSPSTDTQYF. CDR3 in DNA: TGTGCCAGCAGCCCGAGCACAGATACGCAGTATTTT.

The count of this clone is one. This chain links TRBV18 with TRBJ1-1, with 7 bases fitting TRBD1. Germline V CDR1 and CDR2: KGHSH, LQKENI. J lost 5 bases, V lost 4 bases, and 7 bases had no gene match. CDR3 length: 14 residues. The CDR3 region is CASSQGGPGTEAFF. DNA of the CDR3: TGTGCCAGCTCACAAGGGGGCCCGGGGACTGAAGCTTTCTTT.

The CDR3 DNA reads TGTGCCAGCAGAAAGGGGGGCGGGAGGAGGCAGTTCTTC. It translates to CASRKGGGRRQFF. The chain carries TRBV7-8 and TRBJ2-1, with TRBD2 identical over 8 bases. The CDR3 has 13 amino acids. Germline V gene data show CDR1 as SGHVS and CDR2 as FQNEAQ. V shed 6 bases, J shed 12 bases, and the junction held 10 bases outside the gene matches.

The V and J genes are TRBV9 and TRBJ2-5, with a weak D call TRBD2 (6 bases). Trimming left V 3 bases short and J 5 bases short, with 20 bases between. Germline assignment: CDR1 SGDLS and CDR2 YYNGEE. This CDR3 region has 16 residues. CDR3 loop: CASSASRRTAGETQYF. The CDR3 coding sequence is TGTGCCAGCAGCGCCAGCAGAAGAACAGCGGGCGAGACCCAGTACTTC.

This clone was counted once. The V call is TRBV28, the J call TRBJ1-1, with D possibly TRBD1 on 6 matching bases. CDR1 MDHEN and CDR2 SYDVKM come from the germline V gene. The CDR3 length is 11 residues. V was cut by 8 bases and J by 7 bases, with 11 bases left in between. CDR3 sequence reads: CASRGAVEAFF. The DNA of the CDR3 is TGTGCCAGCCGGGGGGCAGTTGAAGCTTTCTTT.

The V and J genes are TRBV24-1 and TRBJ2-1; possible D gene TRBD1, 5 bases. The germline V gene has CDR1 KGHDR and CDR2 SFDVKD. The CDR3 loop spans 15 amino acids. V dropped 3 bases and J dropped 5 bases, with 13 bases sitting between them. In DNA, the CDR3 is TGTGCCACCAGTGATCCAGGGAAGGTTAACAATGAGCAGTTCTTC. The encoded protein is CATSDPGKVNNEQFF.

CDR3 loop: CASSQIAGFPNNEQFF. The CDR3, as DNA: TGTGCCAGCAGCCAGATAGCGGGATTCCCGAACAATGAGCAGTTCTTC. The V call is TRBV4-2, the J call TRBJ2-1; 8 bases align to TRBD2. CDR1 is LGHNA, CDR2 YNFKEQ, per germline. This CDR3 contains 16 residues. V lost 3 bases and J lost 5; bases outside the gene matches: 9.

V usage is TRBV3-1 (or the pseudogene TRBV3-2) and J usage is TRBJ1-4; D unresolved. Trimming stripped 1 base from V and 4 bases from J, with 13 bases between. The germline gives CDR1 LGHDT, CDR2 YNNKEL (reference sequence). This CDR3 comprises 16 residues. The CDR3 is CASSQVINSINEKLFF. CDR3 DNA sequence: TGTGCCAGCAGCCAAGTCATTAACAGCATTAATGAAAAACTGTTTTTT.

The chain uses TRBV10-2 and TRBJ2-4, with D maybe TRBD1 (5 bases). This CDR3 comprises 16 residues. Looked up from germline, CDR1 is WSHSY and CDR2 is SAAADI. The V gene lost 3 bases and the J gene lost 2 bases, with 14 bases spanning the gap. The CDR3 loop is CASSDVQGISKNIQYF. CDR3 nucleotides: TGCGCCAGCAGTGATGTGCAGGGTATATCCAAAAACATTCAGTACTTC.

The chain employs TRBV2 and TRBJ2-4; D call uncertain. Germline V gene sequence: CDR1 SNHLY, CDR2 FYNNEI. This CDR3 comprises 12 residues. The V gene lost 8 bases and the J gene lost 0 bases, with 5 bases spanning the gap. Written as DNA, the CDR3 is TGTGCCAGCTCCTTAGCCAAAAACATTCAGTACTTC. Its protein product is CASSLAKNIQYF.

The CDR3 DNA follows: TGTGCCGCCGGCGGGGGTCGATCGAACACCGGGGAGCTGTTTTTT. This codes for CAAGGGRSNTGELFF. This chain uses TRBV28 with TRBJ2-2, with TRBD2 matching 7 bases. The CDR3 has 15 residues. The trim removed 11 bases at V and 0 bases at J, leaving 9 bases unmatched. The germline CDR1 and CDR2 sequences are MDHEN and SYDVKM.

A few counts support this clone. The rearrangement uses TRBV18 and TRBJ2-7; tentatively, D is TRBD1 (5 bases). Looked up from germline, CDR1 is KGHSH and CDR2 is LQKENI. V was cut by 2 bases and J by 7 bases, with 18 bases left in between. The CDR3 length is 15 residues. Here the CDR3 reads CASSPTIQATEEQYF. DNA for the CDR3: TGTGCCAGCTCACCAACCATACAGGCAACCGAAGAGCAGTACTTC.